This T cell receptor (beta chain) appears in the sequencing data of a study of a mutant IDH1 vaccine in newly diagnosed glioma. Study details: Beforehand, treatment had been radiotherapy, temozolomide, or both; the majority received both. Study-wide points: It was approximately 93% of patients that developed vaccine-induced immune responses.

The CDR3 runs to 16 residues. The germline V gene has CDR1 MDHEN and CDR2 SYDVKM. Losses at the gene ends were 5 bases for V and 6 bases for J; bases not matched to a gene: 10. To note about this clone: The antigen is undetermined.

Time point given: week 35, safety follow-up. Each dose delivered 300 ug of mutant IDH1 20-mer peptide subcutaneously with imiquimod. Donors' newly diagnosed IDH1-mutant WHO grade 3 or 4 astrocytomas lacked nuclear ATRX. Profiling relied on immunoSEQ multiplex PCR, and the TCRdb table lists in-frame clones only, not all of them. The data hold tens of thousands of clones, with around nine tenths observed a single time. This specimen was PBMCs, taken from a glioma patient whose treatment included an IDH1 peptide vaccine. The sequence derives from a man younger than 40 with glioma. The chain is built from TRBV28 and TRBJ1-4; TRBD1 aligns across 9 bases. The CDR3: CASSARTGGMHEKLFF. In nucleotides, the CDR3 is TGTGCCAGCAGTGCAAGAACAGGGGGCATGCATGAAAAACTGTTTTTT.